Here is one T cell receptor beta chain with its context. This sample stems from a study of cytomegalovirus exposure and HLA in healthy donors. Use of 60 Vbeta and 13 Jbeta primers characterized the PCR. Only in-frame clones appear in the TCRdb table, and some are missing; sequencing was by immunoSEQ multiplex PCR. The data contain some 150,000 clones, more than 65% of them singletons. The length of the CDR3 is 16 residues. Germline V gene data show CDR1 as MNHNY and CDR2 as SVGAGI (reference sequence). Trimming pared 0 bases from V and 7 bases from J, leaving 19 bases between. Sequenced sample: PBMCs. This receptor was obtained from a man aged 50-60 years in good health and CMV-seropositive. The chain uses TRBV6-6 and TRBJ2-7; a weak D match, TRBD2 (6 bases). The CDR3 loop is CASSYSNRRGRGEQYF. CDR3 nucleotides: TGTGCCAGCAGTTACTCGAACCGACGCGGACGGGGGGAGCAGTACTTC.